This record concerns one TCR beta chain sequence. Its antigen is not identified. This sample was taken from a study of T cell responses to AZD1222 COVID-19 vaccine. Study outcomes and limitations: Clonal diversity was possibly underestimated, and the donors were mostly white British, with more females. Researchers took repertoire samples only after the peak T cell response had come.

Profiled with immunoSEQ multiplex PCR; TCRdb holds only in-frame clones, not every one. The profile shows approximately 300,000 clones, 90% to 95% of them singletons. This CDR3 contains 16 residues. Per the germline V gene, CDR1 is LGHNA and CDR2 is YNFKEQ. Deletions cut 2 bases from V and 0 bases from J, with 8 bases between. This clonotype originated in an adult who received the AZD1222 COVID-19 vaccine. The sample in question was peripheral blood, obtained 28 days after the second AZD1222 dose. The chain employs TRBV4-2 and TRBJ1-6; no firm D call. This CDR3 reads CASSQHGSSYNSPLHF. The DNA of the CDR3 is TGTGCCAGCAGCCAACACGGAAGCTCCTATAATTCACCCCTCCACTTT.